Listed below are T cell receptor beta chains from one sample, sequenced in a study of vaccination effects on CD4 cells after COVID-19. Antigens for these TCRs are unknown. Clones were read by immunoSEQ multiplex PCR, and TCRdb kept only the in-frame ones, dropping some. Of some 22,000 clones listed, around 70% are singletons. The sample in question was CD4+ T cells from PBMCs cultured with HCoV-NL63 spike peptides, obtained before COVID-19 vaccination. The receptor set was obtained from a human donor who received a COVID-19 vaccine. Each CDR3 is given with its conserved first and last residue. The order of the fields is V gene, J gene, clone size, D gene, CDR3 protein, CDR3 DNA. The D gene is left open where the match is weak. Size tells how often a clone was seen (once, few, many) or the class of an expanded clone, and some rows leave it out.

TRBV3-1/TRBV3-2,TRBJ2-7,.,TRBD2,CASSHWGLAGAYEQYF,TGTGCCAGCAGCCATTGGGGGTTAGCGGGGGCCTACGAGCAGTACTTC
TRBV5-5,TRBJ1-2,.,.,CASSLLVASRSWGYTF,TGTGCCAGCAGCTTGTTGGTCGCCAGTCGCAGCTGGGGCTACACCTTC
TRBV2,TRBJ2-3,.,.,CATSLGADTQYF,TGTGCCACCTCCCTGGGAGCAGATACGCAGTATTTT
TRBV19,TRBJ1-1,few,.,CASSIGASGANTEAFF,TGTGCCAGTAGTATAGGGGCGAGCGGGGCCAACACTGAAGCTTTCTTT
TRBV18,TRBJ2-1,.,TRBD2,CASSPRVAGDEQFF,TGTGCCAGCTCACCAAGGGTAGCGGGGGATGAGCAGTTCTTC
TRBV4-1,TRBJ2-2,.,TRBD1,CASSHVPGQGFTGELFF,TGCGCCAGCAGCCACGTACCGGGACAGGGTTTTACCGGGGAGCTGTTTTTT
TRBV3-1/TRBV3-2,TRBJ1-4,.,.,CASSQQGGGNEKLFF,TGTGCCAGCAGCCAGCAGGGAGGGGGAAATGAAAAACTGTTTTTT
TRBV30,TRBJ1-1,once,.,CAWSYRTEAFF,TGTGCCTGGAGTTACCGGACTGAAGCTTTCTTT
TRBV5-6,TRBJ1-2,.,.,CASSLVFGGSGGGYTF,TGTGCCAGCAGCTTAGTGTTCGGGGGCTCTGGTGGTGGCTACACCTTC
TRBV14,TRBJ1-2,.,TRBD1,CASSQASPAQDRANYGYTF,TGTGCCAGCAGCCAAGCCTCCCCCGCCCAGGACAGGGCTAACTATGGCTACACCTTC
TRBV5-8,TRBJ1-2,.,.,CASSLQGRRHYGYTF,TGTGCCAGCAGCTTACAGGGAAGGCGGCACTATGGCTACACCTTC
TRBV4-2,TRBJ2-5,.,TRBD2,CASSQIAGGETQYF,TGTGCCAGCAGCCAAATAGCGGGGGGAGAGACCCAGTACTTC
TRBV7-2,TRBJ1-5,few,.,CASSPQGWGNQPQHF,TGTGCCAGCAGCCCACAGGGTTGGGGCAATCAGCCCCAGCATTTT
TRBV28,TRBJ2-2,.,TRBD1,CASSIGSTGPTGELFF,TGTGCCAGCAGCATTGGGTCGACAGGGCCTACCGGGGAGCTGTTTTTT
TRBV9,TRBJ2-3,.,TRBD2,CASSVVGTSGGGSTDTQYF,TGTGCCAGCAGCGTAGTAGGGACTAGCGGGGGAGGTAGCACAGATACGCAGTATTTT
TRBV30,TRBJ2-7,once,TRBD2,CAWSSRGGRPAYEQYF,TGTGCCTGGAGTTCGCGTGGCGGGAGACCCGCCTACGAGCAGTACTTC
TRBV3-1/TRBV3-2,TRBJ2-5,.,.,CASSQDARQRETQYF,TGTGCCAGCAGCCAAGATGCGCGACAGAGAGAGACCCAGTACTTC
TRBV28,TRBJ1-1,.,.,CASSLGGPNTEAFF,TGTGCCAGCAGTTTGGGGGGACCCAACACTGAAGCTTTCTTT
TRBV9,TRBJ2-5,once,.,CASSATGETQYF,TGTGCCAGCAGCGCCACGGGGGAGACCCAGTACTTC
TRBV6-5,TRBJ1-6,.,TRBD1,CASRRQGNSPLHF,TGTGCCAGCAGGAGACAGGGTAATTCACCCCTCCACTTT
TRBV19,TRBJ1-5,.,TRBD1,CASKIAGTGGNQPQHF,TGTGCCAGTAAAATCGCCGGGACAGGGGGGAATCAGCCCCAGCATTTT
TRBV2,TRBJ2-6,.,.,CASERGTGANVLTF,TGTGCCAGTGAACGGGGAACTGGGGCCAACGTCCTGACTTTC
TRBV11-3,TRBJ2-1,.,TRBD2,CASSSGLARNEQFF,TGTGCCAGCAGCTCGGGACTAGCGAGGAATGAGCAGTTCTTC
TRBV5-4,TRBJ2-1,.,.,CASTQQGGNEQFF,TGTGCCAGCACCCAACAGGGTGGCAATGAGCAGTTCTTC
TRBV7-2,TRBJ2-3,.,TRBD2,CASSRDSGRAAADTQYF,TGTGCCAGCAGCCGCGATAGCGGGAGGGCCGCGGCAGATACGCAGTATTTT
TRBV19,TRBJ1-5,.,.,CATSQGQTRPQHF,TGTGCCACCTCTCAGGGCCAAACTCGACCCCAGCATTTT
TRBV7-9,TRBJ1-1,few,.,CASSLRGQAIEAFF,TGTGCCAGCAGCTTACGGGGCCAGGCAATCGAAGCTTTCTTT
TRBV6-6,TRBJ2-1,.,TRBD2,CASSRTGTSDEQFF,TGTGCCAGCAGTCGGACGGGGACTAGCGATGAGCAGTTCTTC
TRBV20-1,TRBJ1-6,.,TRBD1,CSASSGDRGYSPLHF,TGCAGTGCTAGTAGCGGGGACAGGGGTTATTCACCCCTCCACTTT
TRBV7-9,TRBJ1-2,.,TRBD1,CASSFRGQGETYGYTF,TGTGCCAGCAGCTTTCGGGGGCAGGGGGAGACGTATGGCTACACCTTC
TRBV6-5,TRBJ1-1,once,.,CASMQGSGTEAFF,TGTGCCAGCATGCAGGGGTCCGGCACTGAAGCTTTCTTT
TRBV14,TRBJ1-3,.,.,CASSPWGNTIYF,TGTGCCAGCAGCCCTTGGGGAAACACCATATATTTT
TRBV19,TRBJ2-5,.,TRBD1,CASSTTGRETQYF,TGTGCCAGTAGCACGACAGGGAGAGAGACCCAGTACTTC
TRBV6-1,TRBJ2-1,.,TRBD2,CASSEARRAGGPYNEQFF,TGTGCCAGCAGTGAAGCCCGGAGAGCGGGGGGGCCTTACAATGAGCAGTTCTTC
TRBV6-1,TRBJ2-1,.,.,CASSEMGNSYNEQFF,TGTGCCAGCAGTGAGATGGGGAACTCCTACAATGAGCAGTTCTTC
TRBV19,TRBJ1-2,.,TRBD1,CASSIGTGNRDGYTF,TGTGCCAGTAGTATAGGGACAGGGAACAGGGATGGCTACACCTTC
TRBV5-6,TRBJ2-1,.,.,CASSLVYETEQFF,TGTGCCAGCAGCTTAGTTTATGAGACCGAGCAGTTCTTC
TRBV27,TRBJ2-1,.,.,CASSLEGFGSYNEQFF,TGTGCCAGCAGTTTAGAGGGTTTCGGGTCCTACAATGAGCAGTTCTTC
TRBV18,TRBJ1-3,.,TRBD1,CASSPVGQGVGNTIYF,TGTGCCAGCTCACCTGTGGGACAGGGGGTCGGAAACACCATATATTTT
TRBV2,TRBJ2-1,.,TRBD2,CASSAGGATYNEQFF,TGTGCCAGCAGCGCCGGGGGGGCGACCTACAATGAGCAGTTCTTC
TRBV28,TRBJ1-5,.,.,CASSFAWSGRIISNQPQHF,TGTGCCAGCAGTTTTGCTTGGTCAGGACGGATCATTAGCAATCAGCCCCAGCATTTT
TRBV5-1,TRBJ1-1,.,TRBD1,CASSPQDRGTEAFF,TGCGCCAGCAGCCCCCAGGACAGGGGAACTGAAGCTTTCTTT
TRBV28,TRBJ1-1,medium-sized,.,CASIPPGTIKAFF,TGTGCCAGCATCCCTCCAGGGACGATTAAAGCTTTCTTT
TRBV6-1,TRBJ2-3,.,TRBD2,CASSASPRSSGGVHTQYF,TGTGCCAGCAGTGCCTCGCCCAGGAGTAGCGGGGGCGTTCATACGCAGTATTTT
TRBV7-2,TRBJ2-1,.,.,CASRWGRTYNEQFF,TGTGCCAGCCGTTGGGGGAGGACCTACAATGAGCAGTTCTTC
TRBV5-6,TRBJ1-1,.,.,CASSSAVQAGAFF,TGTGCCAGCAGCTCCGCGGTACAGGCAGGAGCTTTCTTT
TRBV7-8,TRBJ1-5,.,TRBD1,CASSLNKGGQGQQPQHF,TGTGCCAGCAGCTTAAATAAAGGCGGACAGGGACAACAGCCCCAGCATTTT
TRBV7-2,TRBJ1-3,.,.,CASSLEGASGNTIYF,TGTGCCAGCAGCTTAGAAGGGGCCTCTGGAAACACCATATATTTT
TRBV28,TRBJ1-2,.,.,CASSSMEGYTF,TGTGCCAGCAGTTCTATGGAAGGCTACACCTTC
TRBV7-9,TRBJ1-2,.,.,CASSLRAGSYGYTF,TGTGCCAGCAGCTTGCGCGCCGGTTCATATGGCTACACCTTC
TRBV6-1,TRBJ2-5,.,.,CASSEAYGSSGETQYF,TGTGCCAGCAGTGAAGCCTATGGTAGTTCGGGAGAGACCCAGTACTTC
TRBV28,TRBJ2-1,.,TRBD1,CASILGQGPYNEQFF,TGTGCCAGCATCCTTGGACAGGGGCCCTACAATGAGCAGTTCTTC
TRBV10-3,TRBJ2-7,.,.,CAISDLRSISTGPSEQYF,TGTGCCATCAGTGACCTCCGCTCAATCTCGACGGGACCCTCCGAGCAGTACTTC